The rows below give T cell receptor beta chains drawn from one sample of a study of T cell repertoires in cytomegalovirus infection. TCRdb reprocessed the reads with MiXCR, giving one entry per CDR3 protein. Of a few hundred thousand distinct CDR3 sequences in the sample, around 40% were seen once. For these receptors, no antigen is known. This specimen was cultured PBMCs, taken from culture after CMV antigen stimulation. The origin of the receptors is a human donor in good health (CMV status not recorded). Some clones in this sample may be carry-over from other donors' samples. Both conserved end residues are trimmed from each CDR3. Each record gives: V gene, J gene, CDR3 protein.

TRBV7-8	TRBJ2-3	ASSLVGASDTQY
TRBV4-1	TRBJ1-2	ASSQVLGYYGYT
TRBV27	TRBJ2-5	ASREGLGDQETQY
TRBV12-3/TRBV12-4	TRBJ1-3	ASSPRSGSGNTIY
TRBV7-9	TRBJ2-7	ASSATGSVYEQY
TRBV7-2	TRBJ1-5	ASSREGRGNQPQH
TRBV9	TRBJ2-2	ASSVDPGELF
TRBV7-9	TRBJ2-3	ASSLTVVGLAGPTDTQY
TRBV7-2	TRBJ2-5	ANSQNSGGETQY
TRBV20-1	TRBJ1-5	SASERGLWNQPQH
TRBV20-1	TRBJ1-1	SAAVFSRTKAYTEAF
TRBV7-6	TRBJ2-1	ASSLFLRGKIYNEQF
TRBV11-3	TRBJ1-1	ASSTRRQANTEAF
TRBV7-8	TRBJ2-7	ASSSGLAGDLYEQY
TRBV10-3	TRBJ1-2	AISWTGGYT
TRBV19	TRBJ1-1	ATGDRENIEAF
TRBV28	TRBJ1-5	ASSLAPGRLGQPQH
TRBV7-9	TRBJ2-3	ASSSSLGLEY
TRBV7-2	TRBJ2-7	ASRLRQVAEQY
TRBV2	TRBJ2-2	ASIRTGNTGELF
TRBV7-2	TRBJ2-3	ASSLEYRGGTDTQY
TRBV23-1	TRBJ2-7	ASALRQGLYEQY
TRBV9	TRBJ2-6	ASSRQLTGANVLT
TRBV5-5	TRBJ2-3	ASSRPGLAGGSTDTQY
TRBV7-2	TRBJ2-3	ASSWLPTDTQY
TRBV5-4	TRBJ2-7	ASSLAGAEEQY
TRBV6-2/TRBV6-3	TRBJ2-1	ASSPHPGTGPYNEQF
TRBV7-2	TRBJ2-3	ASSLLYRGREDTQY
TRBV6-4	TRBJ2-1	ATSRMGSSYNEQF
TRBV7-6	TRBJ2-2	ASSFERGELF
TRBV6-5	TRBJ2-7	ASRRGSSYEQY
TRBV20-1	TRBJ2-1	SASPRLAGDEQF
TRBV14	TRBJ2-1	ASSRIAGRVWSYNEQF
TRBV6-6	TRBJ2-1	ASSQREGYNEQF
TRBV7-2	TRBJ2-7	ASSLDRGRFYEQY